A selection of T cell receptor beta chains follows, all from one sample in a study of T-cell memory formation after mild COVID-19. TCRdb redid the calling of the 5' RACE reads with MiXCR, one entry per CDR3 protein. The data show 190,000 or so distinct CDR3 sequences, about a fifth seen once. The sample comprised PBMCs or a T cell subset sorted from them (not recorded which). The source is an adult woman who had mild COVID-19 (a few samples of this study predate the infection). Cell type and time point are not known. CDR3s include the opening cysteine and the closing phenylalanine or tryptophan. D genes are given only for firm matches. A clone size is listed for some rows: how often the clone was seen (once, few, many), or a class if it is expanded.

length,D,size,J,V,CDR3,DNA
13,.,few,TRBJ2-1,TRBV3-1,CASSQAVSNGQFF,TGTGCCAGCAGCCAAGCAGTCAGTAATGGGCAGTTCTTC
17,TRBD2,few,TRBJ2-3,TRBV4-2,CASSQEGWLAVRGTQYF,TGTGCCAGCAGCCAAGAGGGGTGGCTAGCGGTGCGTGGTACGCAGTATTTT
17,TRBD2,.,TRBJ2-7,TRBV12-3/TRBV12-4,CASSLPGLAGTSYEQYF,TGTGCCAGCAGTCTTCCTGGACTAGCGGGGACCTCCTACGAGCAGTACTTC
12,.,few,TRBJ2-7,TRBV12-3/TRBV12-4,CASSSPIYEQYF,TGTGCCAGCAGTTCACCTATTTACGAGCAGTACTTC
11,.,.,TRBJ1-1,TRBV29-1,CSVEGAFEAFF,TGCAGCGTTGAGGGGGCTTTCGAGGCTTTCTTT
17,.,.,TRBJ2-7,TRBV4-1,CASSQAPVGGLIYEQYF,TGCGCCAGCAGCCAAGCTCCCGTAGGGGGGCTGATCTACGAGCAGTACTTC
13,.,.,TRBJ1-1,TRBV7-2,CASAPLMNTEAFF,TGTGCCAGCGCCCCCTTGATGAACACTGAAGCTTTCTTT
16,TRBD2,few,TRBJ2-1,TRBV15,CATSPSGGTPVDEQFF,TGTGCCACCAGCCCCAGCGGGGGGACCCCCGTCGATGAGCAGTTCTTC
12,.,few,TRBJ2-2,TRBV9,CASSVGTEELFF,TGTGCCAGCAGCGTAGGGACCGAGGAGCTGTTTTTT
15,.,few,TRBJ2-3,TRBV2,CASSGDLSSTDTQYF,TGTGCCAGCAGTGGGGACTTATCTAGCACAGATACGCAGTATTTT
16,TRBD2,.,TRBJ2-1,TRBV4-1,CASSPVGRGANNEQFF,TGCGCCAGCAGCCCTGTGGGGCGGGGGGCCAACAATGAGCAGTTCTTC
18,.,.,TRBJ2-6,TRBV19,CASSIDYGTGSGANVLTF,TGTGCCAGTAGTATAGATTATGGTACAGGTTCTGGGGCCAACGTCCTGACTTTC
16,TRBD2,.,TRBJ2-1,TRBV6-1,CASRETSGSTYNEQFF,TGTGCCAGCAGAGAAACTAGCGGGAGCACCTACAATGAGCAGTTCTTC
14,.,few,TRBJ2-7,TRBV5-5,CASSLAWGQDEQYF,TGTGCCAGCAGCTTGGCCTGGGGTCAAGACGAGCAGTACTTC
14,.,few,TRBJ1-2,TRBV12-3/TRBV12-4,CASSPRDTNYGYTF,TGTGCCAGCAGTCCACGGGACACCAACTATGGCTACACCTTC
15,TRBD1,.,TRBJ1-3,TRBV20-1,CTSGTGGLSGNTIYF,TGCACCTCCGGGACAGGAGGACTGTCTGGAAACACCATATATTTT
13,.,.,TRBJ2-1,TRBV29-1,CSLRTPGSNEQFF,TGCAGCTTGCGGACCCCAGGGAGCAATGAGCAGTTCTTC
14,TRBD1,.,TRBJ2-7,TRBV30,CAWSVGTGSYEQYF,TGTGCCTGGAGTGTAGGGACAGGGTCCTACGAGCAGTACTTC
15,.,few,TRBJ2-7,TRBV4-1,CASSQDPSETYEQYF,TGCGCCAGCAGCCAAGATCCCTCCGAGACCTACGAGCAGTACTTC
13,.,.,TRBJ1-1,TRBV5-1,CASSLYRNTEAFF,TGCGCCAGCAGCTTGTATAGGAACACTGAAGCTTTCTTT
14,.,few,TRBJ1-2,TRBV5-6,CASSLGFSASGYTF,TGTGCCAGCAGCTTGGGCTTCTCCGCTAGTGGCTACACCTTC
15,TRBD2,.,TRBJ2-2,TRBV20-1,CSASGTSGDTGELFF,TGCAGTGCTTCCGGGACTAGCGGGGACACCGGAGAGCTGTTTTTT
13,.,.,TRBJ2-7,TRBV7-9,CASSSGHLYEQYF,TGTGCCAGCAGCTCCGGACACCTCTACGAGCAGTACTTC
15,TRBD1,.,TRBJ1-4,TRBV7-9,CASSPRDRAREKLFF,TGTGCCAGCAGCCCCCGGGACAGGGCACGAGAAAAACTGTTTTTT
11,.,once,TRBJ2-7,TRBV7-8,CASIVNNEQYF,TGTGCCAGCATCGTGAACAATGAGCAGTACTTC
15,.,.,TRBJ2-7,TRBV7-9,CASSPRGVKGDEQYF,TGTGCCAGCAGCCCACGAGGGGTCAAAGGGGACGAGCAGTACTTC
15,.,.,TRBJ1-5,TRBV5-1,CASSLDTGWGQPQHF,TGCGCCAGCAGCTTGGACACAGGGTGGGGGCAGCCCCAGCATTTT
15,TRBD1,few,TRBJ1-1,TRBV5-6,CASSLRDRAPLEAFF,TGTGCCAGCAGCTTACGGGACAGGGCTCCGCTTGAAGCTTTCTTT
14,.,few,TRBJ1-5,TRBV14,CASSQGTENQPQHF,TGTGCCAGCAGCCAAGGGACCGAGAATCAGCCCCAGCATTTT
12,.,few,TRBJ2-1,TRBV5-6,CASGRPYNEQFF,TGTGCCAGCGGAAGGCCATACAATGAGCAGTTCTTC
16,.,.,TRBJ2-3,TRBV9,CASSATRVGNWDTQYF,TGTGCCAGCAGCGCGACTAGGGTCGGTAATTGGGATACGCAGTATTTT
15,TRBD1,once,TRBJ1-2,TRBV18,CASSPPGQGPYGYTF,TGTGCCAGCTCACCACCCGGACAGGGACCCTATGGCTACACCTTC
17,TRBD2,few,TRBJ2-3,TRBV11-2,CASSLDLASGSTDTQYF,TGTGCCAGCAGCTTAGATCTTGCTAGCGGGAGCACAGATACGCAGTATTTT
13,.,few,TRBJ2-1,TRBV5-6,CASSPDTYNEQFF,TGTGCCAGCAGCCCCGACACCTACAATGAGCAGTTCTTC
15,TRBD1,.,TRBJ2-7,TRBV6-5,CASSYTGGPVYEQYF,TGTGCCAGCAGTTACACAGGGGGTCCTGTGTACGAGCAGTACTTC
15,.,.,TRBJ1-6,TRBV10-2,CATVDSSSYNSPLHF,TGCGCCACCGTGGACAGTTCCTCCTATAATTCACCCCTCCACTTT
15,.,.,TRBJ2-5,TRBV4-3,CASSPASGPWETQYF,TGCGCCAGCAGCCCTGCTTCGGGACCGTGGGAGACCCAGTACTTC
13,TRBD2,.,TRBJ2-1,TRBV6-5,CASSYSPGGEQFF,TGTGCCAGCAGTTACTCTCCGGGGGGTGAGCAGTTCTTC
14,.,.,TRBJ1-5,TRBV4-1,CASSQLDSNQPQHF,TGCGCCAGCAGCCAGCTCGACAGCAATCAGCCCCAGCATTTT
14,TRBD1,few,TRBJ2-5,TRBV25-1,CASSDGRGRETQYF,TGTGCCAGCAGTGACGGCAGGGGGCGAGAGACCCAGTACTTC
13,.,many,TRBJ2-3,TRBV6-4,CASSLQGTDTQYF,TGTGCCAGCAGTCTACAGGGCACAGATACGCAGTATTTT
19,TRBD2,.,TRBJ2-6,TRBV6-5,CASTLFPSGVPSGANVLTF,TGTGCCAGCACCTTATTCCCTAGCGGGGTGCCCTCTGGGGCCAACGTCCTGACTTTC
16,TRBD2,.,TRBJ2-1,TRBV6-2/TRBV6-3,CASRPLPGLFVNEQFF,TGTGCCAGCAGACCACTACCGGGACTATTCGTGAATGAGCAGTTCTTC
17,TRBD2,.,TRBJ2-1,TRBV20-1,CSARDSASGGVYNEQFF,TGCAGTGCTAGAGATAGTGCTAGCGGGGGGGTTTACAATGAGCAGTTCTTC
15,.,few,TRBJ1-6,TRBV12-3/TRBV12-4,CASSLLGGGESPLHF,TGTGCCAGCAGTTTACTGGGTGGGGGAGAGTCACCCCTCCACTTT
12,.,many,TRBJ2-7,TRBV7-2,CASSLGLAEQYF,TGTGCCAGCAGCTTAGGGCTGGCTGAGCAGTACTTC
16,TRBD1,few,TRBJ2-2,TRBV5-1,CASSPTPGQGLGELFF,TGCGCCAGCAGCCCCACGCCGGGACAGGGGTTGGGGGAGCTGTTTTTT
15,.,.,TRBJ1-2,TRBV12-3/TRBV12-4,CASSPRGLSYYGYTF,TGTGCCAGCAGTCCCAGGGGTCTATCCTACTATGGCTACACCTTC
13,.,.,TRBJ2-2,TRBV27,CASKLVNTGELFF,TGTGCCAGCAAATTAGTAAACACCGGGGAGCTGTTTTTT
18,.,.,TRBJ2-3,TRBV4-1,CASSQALGATALADTQYF,TGCGCCAGCAGCCAGGCATTAGGGGCTACCGCCCTGGCAGATACGCAGTATTTT